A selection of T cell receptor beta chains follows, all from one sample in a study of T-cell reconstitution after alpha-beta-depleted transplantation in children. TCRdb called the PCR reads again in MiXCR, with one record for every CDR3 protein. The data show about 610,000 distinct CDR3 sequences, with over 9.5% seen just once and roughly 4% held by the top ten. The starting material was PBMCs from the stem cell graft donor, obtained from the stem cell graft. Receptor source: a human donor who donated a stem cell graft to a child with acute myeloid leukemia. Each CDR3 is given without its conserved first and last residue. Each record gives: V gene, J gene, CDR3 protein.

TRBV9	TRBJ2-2	ASSVWQVTGELF
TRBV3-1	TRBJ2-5	ASSLGTGQETQY
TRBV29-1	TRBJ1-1	SVFGQGYTEAF
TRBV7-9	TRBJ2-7	ASSFWPSYEQY
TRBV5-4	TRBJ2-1	ASRYLGKDNEQF
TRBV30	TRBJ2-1	AVEGGREQF
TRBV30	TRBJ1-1	AWSVREGTEAF
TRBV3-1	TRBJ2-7	ANSQVGGRTYEQY
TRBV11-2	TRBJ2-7	ASSPAGTPYEQY
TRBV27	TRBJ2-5	ASSLWGSQETQY
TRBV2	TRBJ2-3	ASSLGQALTDTQY
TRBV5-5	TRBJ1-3	ASRVFGENTIY
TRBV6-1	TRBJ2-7	ASRDRGQGAYEQY
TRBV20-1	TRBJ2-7	SGTWRASGPYEQY
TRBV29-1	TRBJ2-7	SVVRGLAGGSPYEQY
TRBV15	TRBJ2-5	ATSRDRSGTQY
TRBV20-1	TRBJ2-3	SARDVAGVTDTQY
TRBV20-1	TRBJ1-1	SASKDRGKLNTEAF
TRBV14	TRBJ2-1	ASSQGTGRSQF
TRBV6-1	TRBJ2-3	ASRDSRGGGSDTQY
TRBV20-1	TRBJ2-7	SVPQRGNPSYEQY
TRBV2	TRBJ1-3	ASSQRGQGEGNTIY
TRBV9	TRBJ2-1	ASSLTGGGAYNEQF
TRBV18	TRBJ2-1	ASSTLPGSGRGNEQF
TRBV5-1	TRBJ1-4	ASSSPAVPEKLF
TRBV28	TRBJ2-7	ATHGEYDEQY
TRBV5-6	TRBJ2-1	ASITGRGRGEQF
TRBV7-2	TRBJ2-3	AIKSGYRTSGQY
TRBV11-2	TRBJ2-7	ASSSNGLAGASVYEQY